These T cell receptor beta chains were read from a single sample in a study of siplizumab effects on memory and regulatory T cells. Sequencing used immunoSEQ multiplex PCR; TCRdb keeps in-frame clones, though not all of them. Of 100,000 or so clones in the sample, less than 95% were seen once. The sample taken for sequencing was non-Treg CD4+ T cells sorted from blood. The receptor set was obtained from a human donor in good health. CDR3s include the opening cysteine and the closing phenylalanine or tryptophan. The order of the fields is D gene, V gene, clone size, J gene, CDR3 DNA, CDR3 protein. D genes are given only for firm matches. The size field is filled for only some rows; it gives once, few, many or a size class.

>TRBD1|TRBV29-1|once|TRBJ1-2
TGCAGCGTAGAAGAAGACAGGGGTCGAGGCTATGGCTACACCTTC
CSVEEDRGRGYGYTF
>NA|TRBV5-4|NA|TRBJ2-3
TGTGCCAGCAGATCAAGCACAGATACGCAGTATTTT
CASRSSTDTQYF
>NA|TRBV6-1|NA|TRBJ2-7
TGTGCCAGCAGTGAAGCGGGAGAACACGAGCAGTACTTC
CASSEAGEHEQYF
>NA|TRBV18|NA|TRBJ2-2
TGTGCCAGCTCATCTCCGGGGACTCTGGAAACCGGGGAGCTGTTTTTT
CASSSPGTLETGELFF
>NA|TRBV25-1|few|TRBJ1-2
TGTGCCAGCAGTGGCTCAGTTTCTAACAGGTTCGGCTACACCTTC
CASSGSVSNRFGYTF
>NA|TRBV7-3|NA|TRBJ1-5
TGTGCCAGCAGCTTAGCGGCTAATCAGGTACTCAATCAGCCCCAGCATTTT
CASSLAANQVLNQPQHF
>TRBD2|TRBV11-2|few|TRBJ2-3
TGTGCCAGCAGCTTAGCAGCGGGAGGGCCCGTTCGGGCAGATACGCAGTATTTT
CASSLAAGGPVRADTQYF
>NA|TRBV2|NA|TRBJ2-7
TGTGCCACCCCGCCCGCGACGGGGAACTACGAGCAGTACTTC
CATPPATGNYEQYF
>NA|TRBV19|NA|TRBJ2-3
TGTGCCAGTACGATTATGGCAGAGGGAGGTACGCAGTATTTT
CASTIMAEGGTQYF
>TRBD2|TRBV5-8|NA|TRBJ2-1
TGTGCCAGCAGAAACATAGCGGGAGGGCTTAGCTCCTACAATGAGCAGTTCTTC
CASRNIAGGLSSYNEQFF
>NA|TRBV5-5|NA|TRBJ1-5
TGTGCCAGCAGCTTGGCAGAAGGGTACAATCAGCCCCAGCATTTT
CASSLAEGYNQPQHF
>TRBD2|TRBV5-1|NA|TRBJ2-1
TGCGCCAGCAGCTTGGGTTCGGGAGGGCCCGAAAATGAGTTCTTC
CASSLGSGGPENEFF
>NA|TRBV18|NA|TRBJ1-1
TGTGCCAGCTCACCACCACGAGGGCGAGACACTGAAGCTTTCTTT
CASSPPRGRDTEAFF
>NA|TRBV2|few|TRBJ1-3
TGTGCCAGCAGTGCCTTGCGGCAGGGTGGAAACACCATATATTTT
CASSALRQGGNTIYF
>NA|TRBV4-1|NA|TRBJ1-3
TGCGCCAGCAGCCAAGCACAGTATTTAAACACCATATATTTT
CASSQAQYLNTIYF
>NA|TRBV18|NA|TRBJ2-2
TGTGCCAGCTCACCACCGGGTGGTAGCGGCTCGAACACCGGGGAGCTGTTTTTT
CASSPPGGSGSNTGELFF
>NA|TRBV28|NA|TRBJ2-7
TGTGCCAGCAGTCTGAACTACGAGCAGTACTTC
CASSLNYEQYF
>NA|TRBV5-1|NA|TRBJ2-3
TGCGCCAGCAGCTTGGCCCGTGGTAGCGCAGATACGCAGTATTTT
CASSLARGSADTQYF
>NA|TRBV19|NA|TRBJ2-2
TGTGCCAGTAGTATGAATTGGCGGGACGCCGGGGAGCTGTTTTTT
CASSMNWRDAGELFF
>NA|TRBV10-3|NA|TRBJ2-7
TGTGCCATCAGTGAGCTAAACTACGAGCAGTACTTC
CAISELNYEQYF
>TRBD2|TRBV5-1|NA|TRBJ2-3
TGCGCCAGCAGCTTGGCACTAGCGGAAAGCACAGATACGCAGTATTTT
CASSLALAESTDTQYF
>NA|TRBV18|NA|TRBJ2-3
TGTGCCAGCTCACGCGCCGGCACAGATACGCAGTATTTT
CASSRAGTDTQYF
>NA|TRBV7-2|NA|TRBJ2-5
TGTGCCAGCAGCTTGCCCCTAGCGAACGTTCACCAAGAGACCCAGTACTTC
CASSLPLANVHQETQYF
>TRBD1|TRBV10-3|NA|TRBJ2-2
TGTGCCATCAGTGGGACAGGGCACACCGGGGAGCTGTTTTTT
CAISGTGHTGELFF
>NA|TRBV6-1|NA|TRBJ2-5
TGTGCCAGCAGTTATTCGACAGGCGGAGAGACCCAGTACTTC
CASSYSTGGETQYF
>NA|TRBV7-2|NA|TRBJ2-1
TGTGCCAGCAGCTTATTAGGGTACAATGAGCAGTTCTTC
CASSLLGYNEQFF
>NA|TRBV7-2|NA|TRBJ2-7
TGTGCCAGCAGCCTATCTGTGGGGACCTACGAGCAGTACTTC
CASSLSVGTYEQYF
>TRBD2|TRBV7-9|NA|TRBJ2-1
TGTGCCAGCAGCCCAAGCGGGAGGGCCGCTAATGAGCAGTTCTTC
CASSPSGRAANEQFF
>NA|TRBV4-1|NA|TRBJ2-4
TGCGCCAGCAGCCAAGGGAGGACATCGGGTCAAGCCAAAAACATTCAGTACTTC
CASSQGRTSGQAKNIQYF
>NA|TRBV5-4|NA|TRBJ1-2
TGTGCCAGCAGCCTAACCGGGACCAAATATGGCTACACCTTC
CASSLTGTKYGYTF
>NA|TRBV6-4|NA|TRBJ1-3
TGTGCCAGCATGGGGTTTAGGGTTGCGGACTCTGGAAACACCATATATTTT
CASMGFRVADSGNTIYF
>NA|TRBV28|NA|TRBJ1-5
TGTGCCAGTTCTAAGGGGGACGGGGGCAATCAGCCCCAGCATTTT
CASSKGDGGNQPQHF